This passage covers 2 T cell receptor beta chains from one sample sequenced in a study of beta chain features in type 1 diabetes (dated by TCRdb to 2016 to 2018). Libraries were prepared through the immunoSEQ multiplex PCR assay. The entire amount of isolated RNA was reverse transcribed using the High Capacity cDNA Reverse Transcription Kit, so the sequenced TCRB transcripts were expressed ones. The table comes from immuneACCESS by way of TCRdb, which keeps in-frame sequences with V and J called. Part of the clones is missing from these tables; in studies checked, under half for an unresolved V gene and the rest for unknown reasons. The sample table contains 160,000 or so clones; only one count was recorded for around 10% of them. The top ten constitute about 2% of the sample. Source material: central memory CD4+ T cells from blood. These receptors originate from a man between 18 and 35 years old in good health.

There are a few counts of this clone. V gene TRBV29-1 combines with J gene TRBJ1-6; no clear D. CDR1 and CDR2 from the germline V gene are SQVTM and ANQGSEA. The CDR3 is 13 residues long. V shed 4 bases and J shed 5 bases, with 9 bases lying between them. As DNA, the CDR3 is TGCAGCGTTGCGCGGACGGATAATTCACCCCTCCACTTT. Translation: CSVARTDNSPLHF.

The table lists this clone with many counts. This chain connects TRBV5-4 to TRBJ2-1; D gene unclear. This CDR3 spans 15 amino acids. Trimming took 4 bases from V and 0 from J, leaving 11 bases between them. The germline CDR1 and CDR2 sequences are SGHNT and YYREEE (reference sequence). CDR3 in amino acids: CASSPGRSSYNEQFF. CDR3 DNA sequence: TGTGCCAGCAGCCCCGGGCGGAGCTCCTACAATGAGCAGTTCTTC.